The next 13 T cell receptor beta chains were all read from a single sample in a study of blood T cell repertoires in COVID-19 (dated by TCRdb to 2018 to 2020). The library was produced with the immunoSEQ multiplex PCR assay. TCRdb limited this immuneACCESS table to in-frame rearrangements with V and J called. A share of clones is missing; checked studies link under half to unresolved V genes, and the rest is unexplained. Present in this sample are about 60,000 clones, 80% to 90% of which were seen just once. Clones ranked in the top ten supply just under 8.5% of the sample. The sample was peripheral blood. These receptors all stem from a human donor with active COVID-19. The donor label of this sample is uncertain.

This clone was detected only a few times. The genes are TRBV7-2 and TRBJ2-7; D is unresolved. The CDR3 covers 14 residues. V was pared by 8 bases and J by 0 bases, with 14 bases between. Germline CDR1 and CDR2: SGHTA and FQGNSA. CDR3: CASSRPAVSYEQYF. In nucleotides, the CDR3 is TGTGCCAGCTCCCGTCCCGCGGTCTCCTACGAGCAGTACTTC.

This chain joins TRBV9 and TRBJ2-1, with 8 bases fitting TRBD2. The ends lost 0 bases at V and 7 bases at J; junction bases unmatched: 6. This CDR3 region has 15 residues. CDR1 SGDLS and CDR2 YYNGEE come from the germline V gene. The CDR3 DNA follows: TGTGCCAGCAGCGTAGAGATAGCGGGGTGGAATGAGCAGTTCTTC. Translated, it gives CASSVEIAGWNEQFF.

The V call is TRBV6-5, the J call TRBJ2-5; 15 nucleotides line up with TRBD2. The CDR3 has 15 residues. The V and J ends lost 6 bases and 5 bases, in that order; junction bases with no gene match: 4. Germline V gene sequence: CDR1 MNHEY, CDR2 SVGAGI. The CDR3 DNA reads TGTGCCAGCAGGGACGGGACTAGCGGGAGGGAGACCCAGTACTTC. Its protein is CASRDGTSGRETQYF.

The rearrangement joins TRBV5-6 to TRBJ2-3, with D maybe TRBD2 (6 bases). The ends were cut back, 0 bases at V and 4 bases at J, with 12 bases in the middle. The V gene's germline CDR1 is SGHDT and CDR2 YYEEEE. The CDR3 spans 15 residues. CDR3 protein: CASSLDWRGPDTQYF. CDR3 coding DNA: TGTGCCAGCAGCTTGGATTGGCGGGGCCCAGATACGCAGTATTTT.

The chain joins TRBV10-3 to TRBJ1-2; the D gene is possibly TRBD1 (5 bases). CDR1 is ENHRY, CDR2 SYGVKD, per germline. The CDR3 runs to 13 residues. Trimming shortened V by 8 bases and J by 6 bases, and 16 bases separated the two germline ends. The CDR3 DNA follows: TGTGCCATCTACGCGGGGGGGGTACATGGCTACACCTTC. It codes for CAIYAGGVHGYTF.

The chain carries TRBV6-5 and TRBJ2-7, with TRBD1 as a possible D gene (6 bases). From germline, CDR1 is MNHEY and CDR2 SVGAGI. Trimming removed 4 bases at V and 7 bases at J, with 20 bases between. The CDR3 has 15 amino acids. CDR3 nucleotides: TGTGCCAGCAGTTCAGCTTTTTTGGGACACGGGGAGCAGTACTTC. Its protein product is CASSSAFLGHGEQYF.

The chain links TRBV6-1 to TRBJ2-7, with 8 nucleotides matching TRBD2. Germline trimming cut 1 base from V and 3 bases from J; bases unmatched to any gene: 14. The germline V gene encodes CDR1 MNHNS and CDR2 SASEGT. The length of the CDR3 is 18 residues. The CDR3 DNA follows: TGTGCCAGCAGTGAAGGGCTAGCGGGCTTCCAAGTCAGCTACGAGCAGTACTTC. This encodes CASSEGLAGFQVSYEQYF.

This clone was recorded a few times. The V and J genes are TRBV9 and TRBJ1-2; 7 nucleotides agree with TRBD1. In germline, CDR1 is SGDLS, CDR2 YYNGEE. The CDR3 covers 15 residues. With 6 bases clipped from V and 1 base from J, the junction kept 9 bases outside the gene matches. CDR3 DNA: TGTGCCAGCAACCCGACAGGGAAGGGTAACTATGGCTACACCTTC. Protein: CASNPTGKGNYGYTF.

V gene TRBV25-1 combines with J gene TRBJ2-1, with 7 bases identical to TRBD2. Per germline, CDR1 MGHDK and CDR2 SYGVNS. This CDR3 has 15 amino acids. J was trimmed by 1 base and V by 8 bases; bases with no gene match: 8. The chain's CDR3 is CASAESGASYNEQFF. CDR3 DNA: TGTGCCAGCGCTGAAAGCGGGGCTTCCTACAATGAGCAGTTCTTC.

The CDR3 here is CASSRSGTGANTGELFF. CDR3 coding DNA: TGTGCCAGCAGTCGATCCGGGACAGGGGCTAACACCGGGGAGCTGTTTTTT. V usage is TRBV6-4 and J usage is TRBJ2-2, with 10 bases fitting TRBD1. Trimming cost V 5 bases and J 2 bases; bases outside gene matches: 8. The CDR3 sequence is 17 residues long. The V gene's germline CDR1 is MRHNA and CDR2 SNTAGT.

The CDR3 bases are TGTGCCAGCAGTGAAAGGACAGGGTTAGCTAACTATGGCTACACCTTC. Protein product: CASSERTGLANYGYTF. The chain is built from TRBV2 and TRBJ1-2; the match to TRBD1 covers 8 bases. J was trimmed by 0 bases and V by 2 bases; bases with no gene match: 5. The CDR3 spans 16 residues. CDR1 is SNHLY, CDR2 FYNNEI, per germline.

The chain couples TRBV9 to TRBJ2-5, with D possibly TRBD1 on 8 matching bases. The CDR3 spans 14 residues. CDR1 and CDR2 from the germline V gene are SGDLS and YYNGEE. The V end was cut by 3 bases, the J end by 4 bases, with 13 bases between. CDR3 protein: CASSASGQGETQYF. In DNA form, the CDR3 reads TGTGCCAGCAGCGCTAGCGGACAGGGAGAGACCCAGTACTTC.

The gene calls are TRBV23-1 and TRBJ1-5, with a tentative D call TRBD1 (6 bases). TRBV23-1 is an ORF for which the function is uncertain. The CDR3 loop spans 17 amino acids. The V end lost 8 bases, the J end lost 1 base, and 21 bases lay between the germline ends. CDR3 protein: CASQKGGGRGSNQPQHF. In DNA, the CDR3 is TGCGCCAGCCAAAAAGGGGGGGGTCGGGGGAGCAATCAGCCCCAGCATTTT.